This T cell receptor (beta chain) is drawn from a study of kidney transplant recipient with SARS-CoV-2 infection. Ten or more counts support this clonotype. MiXCR was run by TCRdb on the reads, yielding one entry per CDR3 protein. The repertoire holds fewer than 250,000 distinct CDR3 sequences, under 30% seen once, with almost 7.5% in the top ten. Specimen: a blood sample, collected at baseline and on day 111 from a kidney transplant recipient. The receptor's source is a male patient between 25 and 40 years old who had COVID-19 and was a kidney transplant recipient. Some T cells here may be from the graft donor.

The CDR3 nucleotides read TGTGCCAGCGATATAAACGTACCAGGAAAGACCTATGGCTACACCTTC. This translates into CASDINVPGKTYGYTF. The V gene is TRBV5-4, the J gene TRBJ1-2; no clear D. With 7 bases removed from V and 4 bases from J, the gap between germline ends came to 23 bases. CDR1 SGHNT and CDR2 YYREEE come from the germline V gene (reference sequence). CDR3 size: 16 residues.